This T cell receptor (beta chain) stems from a study of cytomegalovirus exposure and HLA in healthy donors. Primers for the PCR totalled 60 Vbeta and 13 Jbeta. The repertoire was sequenced with immunoSEQ multiplex PCR; TCRdb's copy has only in-frame clones and lacks some. The data hold 45,000 to 65,000 clones, with roughly four fifths observed a single time. The CDR3 sequence is 13 residues long. The ends were cut back, 8 bases at V and 1 base at J, with 11 bases in the middle. Germline V gives CDR1 LNHDA, CDR2 SQIVND (reference sequence). Sequencing input: PBMCs. The V and J genes are TRBV19 and TRBJ1-1; the D gene is possibly TRBD1 (6 bases). The TCR was taken from a young man in good health and CMV-seronegative. The chain's CDR3 is CASGRQANTEAFF. CDR3 in DNA: TGTGCCAGTGGGAGACAGGCGAACACTGAAGCTTTCTTT.